Listed here are 16 T cell receptor beta chains from one sample, sequenced in a study of blood T cell repertoires in COVID-19. Profiled with immunoSEQ multiplex PCR; TCRdb holds only in-frame clones, not every one. The sample shows about 400,000 clones, 80% to 90% of them seen only once. Sequenced: PBMCs or T cells enriched from blood (not recorded which). The source of these receptors is a woman aged 50 to 60 who had recovered from COVID-19.

The CDR3 coding sequence is TGTGCCAGCAGGGGACAGGGGGCTCGCGAGCAGTACTTC. Its protein product is CASRGQGAREQYF. The chain uses TRBV7-2 and TRBJ2-7, with 12 nucleotides matching TRBD1. The CDR3 loop spans 13 amino acids. V was pared by 6 bases and J by 6 bases, with 3 bases of the junction left unmatched. Per germline, CDR1 SGHTA and CDR2 FQGNSA.

V and J are TRBV5-6 and TRBJ2-1, with TRBD2 matching 12 bases. The CDR3 consists of 18 residues. With 4 bases clipped from V and 3 bases from J, the junction kept 11 bases outside the gene matches. Per germline, CDR1 SGHDT and CDR2 YYEEEE. CDR3 bases: TGTGCCAGCAGCCCCCTAGCGGGGGGGCAATTCAACTACAATGAGCAGTTCTTC. It codes for CASSPLAGGQFNYNEQFF. The variable domain in full, with the rest retrieved from reference TRBV5-6 and TRBJ2-1, is DAGVTQSPTHLIKTRGQQVTLRCSPKSGHDTVSWYQQALGQGPQFIFQYYEEEERQRGNFPDRFSGHQFPNYSSELNVNALLLGDSALYLCASSPLAGGQFNYNEQFFGPGTRLTVL.

V and J are TRBV5-1 and TRBJ2-2, with TRBD1 matching over 8 bases. Trimming took 5 bases from V and 1 from J; bases not matched to a gene: 4. The germline CDR1 and CDR2 sequences are SGHRS and YFSETQ. The CDR3 totals 15 residues. The DNA of the CDR3 is TGCGCCAGCAGGTTTACAGGGGGGAACACCGGGGAGCTGTTTTTT. Its protein product is CASRFTGGNTGELFF.

The chain carries TRBV2 and TRBJ2-5; possible D gene TRBD1, 5 bases. Per the germline V gene, CDR1 is SNHLY and CDR2 is FYNNEI. V was trimmed by 4 bases and J by 2 bases, leaving 17 bases between them. This CDR3 is 16 amino acids long. The CDR3: CASSVAPTATQETQYF. Here the CDR3 DNA reads TGTGCCAGCAGTGTTGCGCCGACAGCGACGCAAGAGACCCAGTACTTC.

This chain connects TRBV6-2 or TRBV6-3 to TRBJ2-7, with TRBD1 matching 9 bases. V was pared by 6 bases and J by 2 bases, with 8 bases of the junction left unmatched. The V gene's germline CDR1 is MNHEY and CDR2 SVGEGT. This CDR3 has 15 residues. The CDR3 DNA sequence: TGTGCCAGCAGCCGAGGAGGACAGGGGACCTACGAGCAGTACTTC. Its protein product is CASSRGGQGTYEQYF.

This rearrangement joins TRBV5-1 to TRBJ1-4; tentatively, D is TRBD1 (5 bases). Trimming removed 3 bases at V and 6 bases at J, with 21 bases between. Germline CDR1 is SGHRS and CDR2 is YFSETQ. CDR3 length: 17 amino acids. The CDR3 DNA follows: TGCGCCAGCAGCTATGGGGCAGGAACGGTCATGTATGAAAAACTGTTTTTT. This translates into CASSYGAGTVMYEKLFF.

The V gene is TRBV2, the J gene TRBJ1-2, with 12 nucleotides matching TRBD1. Germline CDR1 is SNHLY and CDR2 is FYNNEI. The junction had 10 bases not matched to a gene; V was cut back by 6 bases and J by 14 bases. There are 13 residues in the CDR3. Here the CDR3 DNA reads TGTGCCAGCAGACTCCGGGACAGGGGGCAGGGTACCTTC. This gives the protein CASRLRDRGQGTF.

This chain connects TRBV5-8 to TRBJ2-3; D perhaps matches TRBD2 (5 bases). With 1 base removed from V and 0 bases from J, the gap between germline ends came to 12 bases. Germline V gene sequence: CDR1 SGHTS, CDR2 YDEGEE. The CDR3 loop spans 16 amino acids. CDR3 in amino acids: CASSLSFRGSTDTQYF. The CDR3 region has the DNA TGTGCCAGCAGCTTGTCTTTTCGGGGTAGCACAGATACGCAGTATTTT.

The CDR3, as DNA: TGTGCCAGCACCTGGACAGGGTCCTATAATTCACCCCTCCACTTT. Translating it yields CASTWTGSYNSPLHF. V is TRBV6-5 and J is TRBJ1-6, with 8 positions matching TRBD1. The V gene's germline CDR1 is MNHEY and CDR2 SVGAGI. V dropped 7 bases and J dropped 1; count of bases not matched to a gene: 3. The CDR3 is 15 residues long.

The chain carries TRBV7-8 and TRBJ1-6, with 7 positions matching TRBD1. The trim removed 5 bases at V and 7 bases at J, leaving 14 bases unmatched. The CDR3 extends over 17 amino acids. Germline V gene sequence: CDR1 SGHVS, CDR2 FQNEAQ. The CDR3 DNA sequence: TGTGCCAGCAGCGCCAGATTGCAGGGACAGCGGAATTCACCCCTCCACTTT. Its translation is CASSARLQGQRNSPLHF.

The J gene is TRBJ2-7, the V gene TRBV7-9; D is possibly TRBD2 (6 bases). The CDR3 extends over 15 amino acids. In germline, CDR1 is SEHNR, CDR2 FQNEAQ (reference sequence). Trimming removed 1 base at V and 5 bases at J, with 15 bases between. The CDR3 DNA sequence: TGTGCCAGCAGCTTAGGCGGGGTCAAGCGGGACGAGCAGTACTTC. Amino acid sequence: CASSLGGVKRDEQYF.

The chain recombines TRBV5-1 with TRBJ1-5; 7 bases are shared with TRBD1. Germline assignment: CDR1 SGHRS and CDR2 YFSETQ. This CDR3 has 14 residues. J gave up 3 bases and V 2 bases, and 2 bases lay outside the gene matches. This CDR3 reads CASSLDRDNQPQHF. CDR3 nucleotide sequence: TGCGCCAGCAGCTTAGACAGGGACAATCAGCCCCAGCATTTT. The full variable domain, its missing parts supplied by reference TRBV5-1 and TRBJ1-5, is KAGVTQTPRYLIKTRGQQVTLSCSPISGHRSVSWYQQTPGQGLQFLFEYFSETQRNKGNFPGRFSGRQFSNSRSEMNVSTLELGDSALYLCASSLDRDNQPQHFGDGTRLSIL.

V usage is TRBV19 and J usage is TRBJ2-1, with D maybe TRBD2 (5 bases). This CDR3 is built from 14 residues. Deletions cut 3 bases from V and 10 bases from J, with 16 bases between. CDR1 and CDR2 (germline): LNHDA, SQIVND (reference sequence). This CDR3 is CASSIGLRGWEQFF. As DNA, the CDR3 is TGTGCCAGTAGTATTGGACTGCGTGGCTGGGAGCAGTTCTTC.

This clone showed up just once. V and J are TRBV4-2 and TRBJ2-7; D gene uncertain. Germline V CDR1 and CDR2: LGHNA, YNFKEQ. This CDR3 is 14 amino acids long. V dropped 4 bases and J dropped 5 bases, with 15 bases sitting between them. In DNA form, the CDR3 reads TGTGCCAGCAGCCCAGAGGAGATATGGGACGAGCAGTACTTC. Its translation is CASSPEEIWDEQYF.

The chain combines TRBV2 with TRBJ2-2, with D possibly being TRBD2 (5 bases). This CDR3 is 14 amino acids long. Looked up from germline, CDR1 is SNHLY and CDR2 is FYNNEI. The V and J ends lost 5 bases and 6 bases respectively, with 13 bases between them. The CDR3 nucleotides read TGTGCCAGCAGTCCCAGCGGAGGTTCCGGGGAGCTGTTTTTT. Translation gives CASSPSGGSGELFF.

The V call is TRBV3-1 (or the pseudogene TRBV3-2), the J call TRBJ2-7; D remains unclear. This CDR3 region has 11 residues. V dropped 8 bases and J dropped 5 bases, with 10 bases sitting between them. Germline CDR1 is LGHDT and CDR2 is YNNKEL (reference sequence). The CDR3 bases are TGTGCCAGCCGAGGTCTGGACGAGCAGTACTTC. It translates to CASRGLDEQYF.